These T cell receptor beta chains were read from a single sample in a study of blood T cell repertoires in COVID-19. This table comes from immunoSEQ multiplex PCR, and its TCRdb copy is limited to in-frame clones, with some not included. This repertoire shows roughly 200,000 clones, around 80% found once; its top ten account for approximately 13%. The specimen was peripheral blood. The receptors were sampled from a man between 50 and 59 years old who had recovered from COVID-19. Each CDR3 is given with its conserved first and last residue. The order of the fields is CDR3 DNA, CDR3 protein, clone size, D gene, V gene, J gene. The D gene is left open where the match is weak. Expanded clones are given a class, and other clones once, few, many or no size at all.

TGTGCCAGCAGCTTAGGAGTCCAGGGGACCTCCTATAATTCACCCCTCCACTTT	CASSLGVQGTSYNSPLHF	many	-	TRBV11-2	TRBJ1-6
TGTGCCAGCTCACCACCTCGCGACACCGGGGAGCTGTTTTTT	CASSPPRDTGELFF	-	-	TRBV18	TRBJ2-2
TGTGCCAGCAGCCGTGGACTAGCGGGAGGGCCCCGCACAGATACGCAGTATTTT	CASSRGLAGGPRTDTQYF	-	TRBD2	TRBV7-2	TRBJ2-3
TGTGCCAGCAGCTTATCTACGCCTCTTACAGATACGCAGTATTTT	CASSLSTPLTDTQYF	-	-	TRBV11-2	TRBJ2-3
TGCAGTGCTAGTCAGGGGAGAACTGAAGCTTTCTTT	CSASQGRTEAFF	once	-	TRBV20-1	TRBJ1-1
TGTGCCATCACTGACACTAGTTCCTCTTACGAGCAGTACTTC	CAITDTSSSYEQYF	-	-	TRBV10-3	TRBJ2-7
TGTGCCAGCAGCCTATTCTACGAGCAGTACTTC	CASSLFYEQYF	few	-	TRBV5-8	TRBJ2-7
TGCAGCGTTTCCGGGACATCGAACACCGGGGAGCTGTTTTTT	CSVSGTSNTGELFF	few	-	TRBV29-1	TRBJ2-2
TGTGCCAGCAGCTCCGGAGGGTACAATGAGCAGTTCTTC	CASSSGGYNEQFF	once	-	TRBV7-3	TRBJ2-1
TGTGCCAGCAGCTTAAACCGCGGGAGGGCTAAAAATGAGCAGTTCTTC	CASSLNRGRAKNEQFF	-	TRBD2	TRBV7-2	TRBJ2-1
TGCGCCAGCAGCCTGAGCACCGGGACAGAAAACATTCAGTACTTC	CASSLSTGTENIQYF	-	TRBD1	TRBV5-1	TRBJ2-4
TGTGCCAGCAGCTGGGACAGGGCGAATTCACCCCTCCACTTT	CASSWDRANSPLHF	-	TRBD1	TRBV5-4	TRBJ1-6
TGTGCCAGCAGTAAGTCGGTAAGAACCGGGACTAGTAGGGTAGATACGCAGTATTTT	CASSKSVRTGTSRVDTQYF	-	TRBD2	TRBV6-2/TRBV6-3	TRBJ2-3
TGTGCCACACAGCAGGGGGAACGTGGAAACACCATATATTTT	CATQQGERGNTIYF	-	TRBD1	TRBV15	TRBJ1-3
TGTGCCAGCAGCTTAGATAATTACTACAATGAGCAGTTCTTC	CASSLDNYYNEQFF	-	-	TRBV7-2	TRBJ2-1
TGCGCCAGCAGCATGGCAGGGGTCGGGACTAGTGACACCGGGGAGCTGTTTTTT	CASSMAGVGTSDTGELFF	-	TRBD2	TRBV5-1	TRBJ2-2
TGTGCCAGCAGTGACGTTAGCGCTATCCAAGAGACCCAGTACTTC	CASSDVSAIQETQYF	few	-	TRBV28	TRBJ2-5
TGTGCCAGCAGCAAAAGGCGGGGCGGGTGTGAAAAACTGTTTTTT	CASSKRRGGCEKLFF	-	-	TRBV21-1	TRBJ1-4
TGCGCCAGCAGAACGAGCCTCAATGAGCAGTTCTTC	CASRTSLNEQFF	-	-	TRBV5-1	TRBJ2-1
TGTGCCAGCAGCCAAGATGGGACTAGCGGGAAACAGCAGTTCTTC	CASSQDGTSGKQQFF	-	TRBD2	TRBV3-1/TRBV3-2	TRBJ2-1